What follows are 4 T cell receptor beta chains derived from one specimen sequenced in a study of OX40 agonist ivuxolimab in advanced cancers. Some clones are missing from TCRdb's copy, which holds only in-frame ones; the method was immunoSEQ multiplex PCR. Seen here are tens of thousands of clones, about nine tenths observed once, and the top ten hold about 2.4%. The starting material was CD4+ or CD8+ T cells sorted from blood, obtained in a trial of the OX40 agonist ivuxolimab. The receptor set was obtained from an adult with an advanced solid tumor such as melanoma, head and neck, liver or kidney cancer.

The rearrangement uses TRBV14 and TRBJ2-7; D unresolved. V lost 4 bases, J lost 6 bases, and 7 bases lay in between. The CDR3 runs to 11 residues. Germline lookup yields CDR1 SGHDN and CDR2 FVKESK. The CDR3 DNA reads TGTGCCAGCAGCCGACTGGGCGAGCAGTACTTC. Its translation: CASSRLGEQYF.

The rearrangement links TRBV6-6 to TRBJ1-1; D is unresolved. The CDR3 is 14 residues long. Trimming cost V 3 bases and J 1 base, with 9 bases left between them. Germline CDR1 reads MNHNY; CDR2 reads SVGAGI (reference sequence). The CDR3 spells CASSYSYTNTEAFF. Here the CDR3 DNA reads TGTGCCAGCAGTTATTCCTACACGAACACTGAAGCTTTCTTT.

CDR3 in DNA: TGTGCCAGCAGCCTAGATGGGACGGGCCAAGAGACCCAGTACTTC. This sequence encodes CASSLDGTGQETQYF. The V call is TRBV7-2, the J call TRBJ2-5; D may correspond to TRBD1 or TRBD2 (5 bases each). V shed 5 bases and J shed 1 base, with 14 bases lying between them. CDR3 length: 15 residues. Germline V gives CDR1 SGHTA, CDR2 FQGNSA.

The rearrangement uses TRBV10-3 and TRBJ2-5; D might be TRBD1 (6 bases). The end of the DNA fits TRBJ2-7 better, so the J call may be wrong. The CDR3 covers 15 residues. CDR1 ENHRY and CDR2 SYGVKD come from the germline V gene. The CDR3, as DNA: TGTGCCATCAGTGAGTCGGCAGGGGAGCCCTACGAGCAGTACTTC. It specifies CAISESAGEPYEQYF.